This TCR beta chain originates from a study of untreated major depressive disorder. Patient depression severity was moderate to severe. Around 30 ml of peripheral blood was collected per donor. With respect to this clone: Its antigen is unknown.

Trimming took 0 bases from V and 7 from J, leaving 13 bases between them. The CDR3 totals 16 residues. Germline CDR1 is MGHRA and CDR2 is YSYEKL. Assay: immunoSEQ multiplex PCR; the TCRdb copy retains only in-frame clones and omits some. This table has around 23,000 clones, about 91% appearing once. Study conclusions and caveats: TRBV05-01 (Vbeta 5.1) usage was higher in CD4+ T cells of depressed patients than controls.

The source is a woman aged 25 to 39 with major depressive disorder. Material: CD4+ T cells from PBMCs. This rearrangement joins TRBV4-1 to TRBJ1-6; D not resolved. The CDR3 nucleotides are TGCGCCAGCAGCCAAGATCAACAGTTGAGGAATTCACCCCTCCACTTT. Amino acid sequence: CASSQDQQLRNSPLHF.